A single sample is the source of the 10 T cell receptor beta chains below, sequenced in a study of shared clonotypes between healthy human individuals. Clones were sequenced by immunoSEQ multiplex PCR, and TCRdb holds only the in-frame ones, with some missing. Among 640,000 or so clones, roughly 78% were seen once, and the ten largest hold around 2%. The sequenced material came from memory CD4+ T cells sorted from blood. Indicated subset: CD45RA-negative fraction. The origin of the receptors is a woman aged 25 to 39 in good health.

The chain links TRBV27 to TRBJ2-5, with D unclear. The CDR3 loop spans 14 amino acids. Trimming took 0 bases from V and 7 from J, leaving 12 bases between them. CDR1 and CDR2 (germline): MNHEY, SMNVEV (reference sequence). The CDR3 spells CASSLSHDLGTQYF. In DNA, the CDR3 is TGTGCCAGCAGTTTATCCCACGATCTGGGGACCCAGTACTTC.

J is TRBJ1-5 and V is TRBV28; D perhaps matches TRBD1 (6 bases). This CDR3 has 13 residues. Germline assignment: CDR1 MDHEN and CDR2 SYDVKM. Deletions cut 7 bases from V and 7 bases from J, with 14 bases between. For the CDR3, the DNA is TGTGCCAGCACTAAAGGGGGGTGGCAGCCCCAGCATTTT. Protein sequence: CASTKGGWQPQHF.

CDR3 nucleotides: TGTGCCAGTAGTACCACAGATCTTCTAGCGGGAGGGCCGGAGACCCAGTACTTC. Protein product: CASSTTDLLAGGPETQYF. This chain connects TRBV19 to TRBJ2-5, with TRBD2 matching over 12 bases. Germline V gene lookup returns CDR1 LNHDA and CDR2 SQIVND (reference sequence). The CDR3 spans 18 residues. Trimming took 4 bases from V and 5 from J; bases not matched to a gene: 14.

This clone occurred many times. This chain uses TRBV19 with TRBJ1-1, with 7 bases that match TRBD1. With 7 bases clipped from V and 1 base from J, the junction kept 9 bases outside the gene matches. This CDR3 spans 15 amino acids. Germline lookup yields CDR1 LNHDA and CDR2 SQIVND (reference sequence). CDR3 sequence reads: CASITWTGRNTEAFF. CDR3 DNA: TGTGCCAGTATAACCTGGACAGGCAGGAACACTGAAGCTTTCTTT.

The J gene is TRBJ2-5, the V gene TRBV7-2; 7 nucleotides match TRBD1. This CDR3 is 13 amino acids long. Trimming removed 4 bases from V and 4 bases from J; junction bases left unmatched: 3. Germline CDR1 and CDR2: SGHTA and FQGNSA. This CDR3 reads CASSSQGPETQYF. The CDR3 DNA sequence: TGTGCCAGCAGCTCACAGGGGCCAGAGACCCAGTACTTC. Looking up the rest from reference TRBV7-2 and TRBJ2-5 gives the full variable domain: GAGVSQSPSNKVTEKGKDVELRCDPISGHTALYWYRQSLGQGLEFLIYFQGNSAPDKSGLPSDRFSAERTGGSVSTLTIQRTQQEDSAVYLCASSSQGPETQYFGPGTRLLVL.

The chain is built from TRBV28 and TRBJ2-2, with D uncertain. The ends were cut back, 4 bases at V and 1 base at J, with 13 bases in the middle. The germline CDR1 and CDR2 sequences are MDHEN and SYDVKM. The CDR3 spans 16 residues. The CDR3: CASSSGRTKNTGELFF. CDR3 nucleotides: TGTGCCAGCAGTTCGGGCCGAACAAAGAACACCGGGGAGCTGTTTTTT.

The chain uses TRBV28 and TRBJ2-7; D call uncertain. The CDR3 is 12 residues long. The germline gives CDR1 MDHEN, CDR2 SYDVKM. Trimming pared 5 bases from V and 3 bases from J, leaving 8 bases between. The CDR3 DNA sequence: TGTGCCAGCAGTGAAAAGAACTACGAGCAGTACTTC. Protein: CASSEKNYEQYF.

The chain couples TRBV11-2 to TRBJ2-2; D may correspond to TRBD1 or TRBD2 (5 bases each). Germline V gene lookup returns CDR1 SGHAT and CDR2 FQNNGV. The CDR3 spans 16 residues. V lost 5 bases and J lost 0, with 13 bases in between. The CDR3 protein is CASSQQWDANTGELFF. CDR3 in DNA: TGTGCCAGCAGCCAACAGTGGGACGCGAACACCGGGGAGCTGTTTTTT.

CDR3 nucleotide sequence: TGCGCCAGCAGCTTGGTTGGCGTCGGAGTCACTAATGAAAAACTGTTTTTT. Amino acid sequence: CASSLVGVGVTNEKLFF. The gene calls are TRBV5-1 and TRBJ1-4, with D unclear. This CDR3 is built from 17 residues. Germline lookup yields CDR1 SGHRS and CDR2 YFSETQ. V dropped 0 bases and J dropped 2 bases, with 14 bases sitting between them.

V and J are TRBV27 and TRBJ2-1; maybe TRBD2 (7 bases). From germline, CDR1 is MNHEY and CDR2 SMNVEV (reference sequence). The ends were cut back, 0 bases at V and 16 bases at J, with 16 bases in the middle. The CDR3 is made up of 13 amino acids. CDR3 coding DNA: TGTGCCAGCAGTTTATCTAAGGGGGGGGGCCACTTCTTC. As protein: CASSLSKGGGHFF.